The rows below give T cell receptor beta chains drawn from one sample of a study of T cells in Graves' hyperthyroidism and ophthalmopathy. One entry per CDR3 protein, called by TCRdb with MiXCR from the multiplex PCR reads. Of around 400,000 distinct CDR3 sequences detected, approximately 16% appear once; the ten largest clones hold roughly a fifth. Sequencing input: blood. The receptors originated from a woman aged 60-70 years with Graves' ophthalmopathy. Each CDR3 is given with its conserved first and last residue.

>17|TRBV10-1
CASIGEGSGRLYNEQFF
>13|TRBV27
CASSSKRAAWQFF
>15|TRBV6-1
CASSHLAGESYEQYF
>15|TRBV7-3
CASSSRGAGTDTQYF
>15|TRBV5-1
CASSFLAGSPDTQYF
>17|TRBV12-3/TRBV12-4
CASSPEGAPTGANVLTF
>15|TRBV5-1
CASSGASGRAAEQYF
>12|TRBV20-1
CSADDDQGGYTF
>15|TRBV20-1
CSAGLAGGPKYEQYF
>13|TRBV30
CAQRRGAGNTIYF
>13|TRBV28
CASSSAGTFEQYF
>16|TRBV9
CASSVGRGTAQETQYF
>17|TRBV24-1
CATSDSPGLALYNEQFF
>15|TRBV2
CASMTGTYPTDTQYF
>14|TRBV27
CASSRRGQGGTQYF
>12|TRBV11-2
CASSFQNTEAFF
>14|TRBV6-1
CASSPARSGYEQYF
>14|TRBV5-1
CASREGITTYEQYF
>15|TRBV5-6
CASSLGPLNTGELFF
>16|TRBV11-2
CASSLGATATNEKLFF
>14|TRBV12-3/TRBV12-4
CASSDGRGPYGYTF
>12|TRBV29-1
CSVDRDIYGYTF
>13|TRBV6-1
CAVEREGTDTQYF
>18|TRBV28
CASSLRVLANSLSYEQYF
>15|TRBV15
CATSVHPGLGYEQYF
>13|TRBV29-1
CSVGDWSSYEQYF
>14|TRBV20-1
CSARSGTGGSEQFF
>11|TRBV2
CASRGSGMEFF
>14|TRBV20-1
CSAHRGQGAGGYTF
>18|TRBV13
CASSLGTPSGSLTDTQYF
>15|TRBV7-2
CASSLAGVGLHTQYF
>15|TRBV27
CASSLQGADNQPQHF
>13|TRBV18
CASSPRGYTEAFF
>15|TRBV5-4
CASRASIGLSEKLFF
>15|TRBV7-3
CASSLGTARNNEQFF
>14|TRBV9
CASSSGLAGSEQYF
>14|TRBV2
CAGIAGTANTAAFF
>15|TRBV27
CASSPTGGTNEKLFF
>16|TRBV11-2
CASSLEGGTQGYEQYF
>14|TRBV6-1
CASRRLRAGVELFF
>16|TRBV11-2
CASSGLAASSYNEQFF
>17|TRBV4-2
CASSQDQSSGRSVEQFF
>14|TRBV20-1
CSARDSYRPYEQYF
>16|TRBV13
CASRQAYRGRTDAQYF
>13|TRBV29-1
CSATFTGSYEQYF
>15|TRBV3-1
CASSQAGTDYYGYTF
>13|TRBV3-1
CASSPQINYGYTF
>12|TRBV28
CASRRGDSPLHF
>13|TRBV18
CASSQQGDTEAFF